Shown below are 17 T cell receptor beta chains from a single sample sequenced in a study of T cell responses to AZD1222 COVID-19 vaccine. Produced via immunoSEQ multiplex PCR; TCRdb's table is partial and in-frame only. The data show more than 65,000 clones, around 85% seen once. This specimen consisted of peripheral blood, obtained 28 days after the second AZD1222 dose. These TCRs come from an adult who received the AZD1222 COVID-19 vaccine.

The genes are TRBV9 and TRBJ1-4; weak D call: TRBD1 (6 bases). Trimming took 8 bases from V and 7 from J, leaving 15 bases between them. Looked up from germline, CDR1 is SGDLS and CDR2 is YYNGEE. The CDR3 consists of 13 residues. DNA for the CDR3: TGTGCCAGTAACAGGGAGACGGGTGAAAAACTGTTTTTT. Its protein product is CASNRETGEKLFF.

The CDR3 here is CASSLRPGQMMNTEAFF. As DNA, the CDR3 is TGCGCCAGCAGCTTGCGTCCCGGACAGATGATGAACACTGAAGCTTTCTTT. V gene TRBV5-1 combines with J gene TRBJ1-1, with D maybe TRBD1 (6 bases). CDR1 and CDR2 from the germline V gene are SGHRS and YFSETQ. Between the trimmed V and J ends, which lost 1 base and 0 bases, there was a span of 16 bases. The CDR3 loop spans 17 amino acids.

The chain joins TRBV19 to TRBJ2-6; perhaps TRBD1 as D (6 bases). V was pared by 7 bases and J by 0 bases, with 16 bases between. There are 17 residues in the CDR3. Germline V gives CDR1 LNHDA, CDR2 SQIVND (reference sequence). The CDR3 here is CASTPDRTTSGANVLTF. CDR3 nucleotide sequence: TGTGCCAGTACCCCGGACAGAACAACCTCTGGGGCCAACGTCCTGACTTTC.

The chain couples TRBV6-5 to TRBJ2-3; the match to TRBD1 covers 7 bases. The ends lost 6 bases at V and 11 bases at J; junction bases unmatched: 11. The CDR3 totals 13 residues. Germline CDR1 MNHEY, CDR2 SVGAGI. In nucleotides, the CDR3 is TGTGCCAGCAGGGCCGGGACAGCTAGTATGCAGTATTTT. It encodes CASRAGTASMQYF.

The chain couples TRBV10-3 to TRBJ1-2; D not certain. Germline V gives CDR1 ENHRY, CDR2 SYGVKD. CDR3 length: 13 residues. V was pared by 10 bases and J by 3 bases, with 15 bases between. This chain's CDR3 is CATAVNTDYGYTF. The CDR3 bases are TGTGCCACCGCAGTCAACACTGACTATGGCTACACCTTC.

CDR3 DNA sequence: TGTGCCAGTACCGGACGGACTAGCAATCAGCCCCAGCATTTT. This translates into CASTGRTSNQPQHF. The chain couples TRBV19 to TRBJ1-5, with D uncertain. The ends were cut back, 7 bases at V and 0 bases at J, with 10 bases in the middle. The germline V gene encodes CDR1 LNHDA and CDR2 SQIVND (reference sequence). This CDR3 spans 14 amino acids.

This clone was picked up a small number of times. The chain carries TRBV9 and TRBJ2-5; no clear D gene. Germline CDR1 is SGDLS and CDR2 is YYNGEE. CDR3 length: 13 amino acids. With 0 bases removed from V and 3 bases from J, the gap between germline ends came to 6 bases. This CDR3 reads CASSVDGEETQYF. CDR3 DNA: TGTGCCAGCAGCGTAGATGGGGAAGAGACCCAGTACTTC. The complete variable domain, with remaining parts taken from reference TRBV9 and TRBJ2-5, reads DSGVTQTPKHLITATGQRVTLRCSPRSGDLSVYWYQQSLDQGLQFLIQYYNGEERAKGNILERFSAQQFPDLHSELNLSSLELGDSALYFCASSVDGEETQYFGPGTRLLVL.

This chain uses TRBV24-1 with TRBJ2-1, with 14 bases fitting TRBD2. J gave up 13 bases and V 3 bases, and 4 bases lay outside the gene matches. The CDR3 has 14 residues. Germline V gene lookup returns CDR1 KGHDR and CDR2 SFDVKD. In DNA, the CDR3 is TGTGCCACCAGTGATCCGGGACTAGCGGGAGTTCAGTTCTTC. It is translated as CATSDPGLAGVQFF.

This clone is medium-sized in the sample. V is TRBV5-1 and J is TRBJ2-7, with TRBD2 as a possible D gene (5 bases). This CDR3 is built from 17 residues. Germline CDR1 is SGHRS and CDR2 is YFSETQ. Trimming took 1 base from V and 5 from J, leaving 22 bases between them. CDR3 residues: CASSLSGIGGLRHEQYF. The DNA of the CDR3 is TGCGCCAGCAGCTTGTCAGGTATAGGTGGACTTCGCCACGAGCAGTACTTC.

The chain links TRBV30 to TRBJ2-5, with no clear D. V was pared by 0 bases and J by 5 bases, with 13 bases between. The germline gives CDR1 GTSNPN, CDR2 SVGIG (reference sequence). The length of the CDR3 is 14 residues. CDR3 DNA: TGTGCCTGGAGTGTTAATCGACTTGGGGAGACCCAGTACTTC. This gives the protein CAWSVNRLGETQYF.

For this clone: The junction departs from germline at one end; a sequencing error may be responsible. The chain is built from TRBV19 and TRBJ1-5, with D maybe TRBD1 (5 bases). Germline V gene lookup returns CDR1 LNHDA and CDR2 SQIVND (reference sequence). The CDR3 sequence is 15 residues long. This CDR3 is CASSLEDTSNQPQHF. The CDR3 DNA follows: TGTGCCAGTAGTCTAGAGGACACTAGCAATCAGCCCCAGCATTTT.

The chain is built from TRBV6-2 or TRBV6-3 and TRBJ2-2, with 7 bases identical to TRBD2. There are 14 residues in the CDR3. The ends lost 6 bases at V and 7 bases at J; junction bases unmatched: 8. Germline lookup yields CDR1 MNHEY and CDR2 SVGEGT. In DNA, the CDR3 is TGTGCCAGCAGCTCGGACCCGGGGGGCGGGGAGCTGTTTTTT. Its protein is CASSSDPGGGELFF.

V gene TRBV24-1 combines with J gene TRBJ2-3; 13 bases align to TRBD2. The CDR3 spans 16 residues. Germline lookup yields CDR1 KGHDR and CDR2 SFDVKD. Germline trimming cut 4 bases from V and 5 bases from J; bases unmatched to any gene: 5. The CDR3 DNA reads as TGTGCCACCAGTGAGCCCACTAGCGGGGGGGAAGATACGCAGTATTTT. Translating gives CATSEPTSGGEDTQYF.

V gene TRBV19 combines with J gene TRBJ1-1; D not certain. Trimming removed 1 base at V and 1 base at J, with 7 bases between. This CDR3 spans 14 amino acids. Germline assignment: CDR1 LNHDA and CDR2 SQIVND (reference sequence). DNA of the CDR3: TGTGCCAGTAGTATAGGACGGACGAACACTGAAGCTTTCTTT. Translation gives CASSIGRTNTEAFF. Full variable domain (remainder filled in from reference TRBV19 and TRBJ1-1): DGGITQSPKYLFRKEGQNVTLSCEQNLNHDAMYWYRQDPGQGLRLIYYSQIVNDFQKGDIAEGYSVSREKKESFPLTVTSAQKNPTAFYLCASSIGRTNTEAFFGQGTRLTVV.

The sample holds a few counts of this clone. The gene calls are TRBV19 and TRBJ2-1, with TRBD2 matching 8 bases. Per the germline V gene, CDR1 is LNHDA and CDR2 is SQIVND (reference sequence). V was pared by 7 bases and J by 8 bases, with 13 bases of the junction left unmatched. This CDR3 has 15 amino acids. This CDR3 is CASISGGAGSYEQFF. CDR3 in DNA: TGTGCCAGTATATCCGGGGGGGCCGGATCCTATGAGCAGTTCTTC.

V is TRBV2 and J is TRBJ2-7; 13 positions match TRBD2. With 10 bases clipped from V and 6 bases from J, the junction kept 6 bases outside the gene matches. This CDR3 spans 13 amino acids. CDR1 and CDR2 (germline): SNHLY, FYNNEI. The CDR3 coding sequence is TGTGCCACCAAAGGGACTAGCGGGGCCGAGCAGTACTTC. Amino acids: CATKGTSGAEQYF.

The gene calls are TRBV18 and TRBJ2-1; 8 bases align to TRBD1. Trimming cost V 4 bases and J 4 bases; bases outside gene matches: 9. Germline V gives CDR1 KGHSH, CDR2 LQKENI. The CDR3 is 16 amino acids. CDR3 DNA sequence: TGTGCCAGCTCACTACCATGGACAGGGAAGTACAATGAGCAGTTCTTC. Translation: CASSLPWTGKYNEQFF. Full variable domain (outside the CDR3, taken from reference TRBV18 and TRBJ2-1): NAGVMQNPRHLVRRRGQEARLRCSPMKGHSHVYWYRQLPEEGLKFMVYLQKENIIDESGMPKERFSAEFPKEGPSILRIQQVVRGDSAAYFCASSLPWTGKYNEQFFGPGTRLTVL.